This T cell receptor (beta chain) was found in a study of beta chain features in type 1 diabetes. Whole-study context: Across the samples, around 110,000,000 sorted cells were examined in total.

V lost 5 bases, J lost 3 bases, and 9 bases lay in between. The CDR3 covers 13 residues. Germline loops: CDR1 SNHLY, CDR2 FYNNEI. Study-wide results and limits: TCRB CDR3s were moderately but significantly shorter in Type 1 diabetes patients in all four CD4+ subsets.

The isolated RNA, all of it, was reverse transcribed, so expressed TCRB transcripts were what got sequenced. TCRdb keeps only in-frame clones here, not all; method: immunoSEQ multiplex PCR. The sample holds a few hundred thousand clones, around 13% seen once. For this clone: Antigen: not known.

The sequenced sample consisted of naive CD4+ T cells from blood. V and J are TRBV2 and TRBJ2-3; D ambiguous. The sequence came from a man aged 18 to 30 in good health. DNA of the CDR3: TGTGCCAGCAGTCCCATAGCAACAGATACGCAGTATTTT. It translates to CASSPIATDTQYF.